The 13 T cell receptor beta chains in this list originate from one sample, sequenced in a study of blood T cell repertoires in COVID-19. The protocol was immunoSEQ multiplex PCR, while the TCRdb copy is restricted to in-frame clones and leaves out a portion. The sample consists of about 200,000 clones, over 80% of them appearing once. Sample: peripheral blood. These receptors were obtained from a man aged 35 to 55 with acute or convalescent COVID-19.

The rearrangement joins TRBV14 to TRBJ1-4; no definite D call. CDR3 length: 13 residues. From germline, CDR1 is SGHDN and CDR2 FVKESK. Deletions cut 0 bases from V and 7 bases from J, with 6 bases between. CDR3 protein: CASSQDEGEKLFF. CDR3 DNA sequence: TGTGCCAGCAGCCAAGATGAGGGTGAAAAACTGTTTTTT.

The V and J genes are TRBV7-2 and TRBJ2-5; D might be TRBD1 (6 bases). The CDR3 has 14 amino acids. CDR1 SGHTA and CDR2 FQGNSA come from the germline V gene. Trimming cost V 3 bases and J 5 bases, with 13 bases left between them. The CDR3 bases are TGTGCCAGCAGCTTTCCACAGGGTCAGGAGACCCAGTACTTC. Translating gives CASSFPQGQETQYF.

This chain's CDR3 is CASSSTQGAEGYTF. The CDR3 DNA reads TGTGCCAGCTCATCAACGCAGGGGGCAGAGGGCTACACCTTC. The chain recombines TRBV18 with TRBJ1-2; 8 nucleotides match TRBD1. J was trimmed by 8 bases and V by 5 bases; bases with no gene match: 10. The germline V gene encodes CDR1 KGHSH and CDR2 LQKENI. The CDR3 is made up of 14 amino acids.

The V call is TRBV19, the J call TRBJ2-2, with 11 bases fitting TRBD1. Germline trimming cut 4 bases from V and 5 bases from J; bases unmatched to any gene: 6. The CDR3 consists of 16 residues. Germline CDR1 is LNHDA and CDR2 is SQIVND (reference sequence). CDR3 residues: CASSSTGTGGTGELFF. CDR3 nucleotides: TGTGCCAGTAGTAGCACCGGGACAGGGGGAACCGGGGAGCTGTTTTTT.

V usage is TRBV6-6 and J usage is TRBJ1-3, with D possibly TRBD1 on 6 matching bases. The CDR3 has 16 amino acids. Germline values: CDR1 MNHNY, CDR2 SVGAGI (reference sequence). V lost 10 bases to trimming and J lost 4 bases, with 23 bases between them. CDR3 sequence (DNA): TGTGCCACCACGCTCCGGGCAGGGGATCTCGGAAACACCATATATTTT. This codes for CATTLRAGDLGNTIYF.

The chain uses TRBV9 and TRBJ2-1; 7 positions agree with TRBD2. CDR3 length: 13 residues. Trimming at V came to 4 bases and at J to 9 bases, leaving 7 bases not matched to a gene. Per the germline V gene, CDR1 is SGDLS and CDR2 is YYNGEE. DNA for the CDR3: TGTGCCAGCAGCCTGAGGCGGGAGACTGAGCAGTTCTTC. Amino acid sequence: CASSLRRETEQFF.

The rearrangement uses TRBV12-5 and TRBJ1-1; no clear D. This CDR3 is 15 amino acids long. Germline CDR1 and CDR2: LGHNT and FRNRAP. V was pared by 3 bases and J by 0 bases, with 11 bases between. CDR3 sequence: CASGFYSNMNTEAFF. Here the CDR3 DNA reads TGTGCTAGTGGTTTCTACAGCAACATGAACACTGAAGCTTTCTTT.

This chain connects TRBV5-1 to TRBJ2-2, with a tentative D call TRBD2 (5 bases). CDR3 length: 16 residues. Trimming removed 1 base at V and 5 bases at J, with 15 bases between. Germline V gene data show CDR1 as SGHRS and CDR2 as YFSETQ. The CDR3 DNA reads TGCGCCAGCAGCTTGATGGGCCAGAGGGTGACCGGGGAGCTGTTTTTT. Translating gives CASSLMGQRVTGELFF.

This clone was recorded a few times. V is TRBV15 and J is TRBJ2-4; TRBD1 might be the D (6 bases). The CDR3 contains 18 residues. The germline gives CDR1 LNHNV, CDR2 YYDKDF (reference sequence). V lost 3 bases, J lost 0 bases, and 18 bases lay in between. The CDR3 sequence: CATSSPLKGQGAKNIQYF. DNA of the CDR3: TGTGCCACCAGCAGTCCTCTGAAGGGACAAGGAGCCAAAAACATTCAGTACTTC.

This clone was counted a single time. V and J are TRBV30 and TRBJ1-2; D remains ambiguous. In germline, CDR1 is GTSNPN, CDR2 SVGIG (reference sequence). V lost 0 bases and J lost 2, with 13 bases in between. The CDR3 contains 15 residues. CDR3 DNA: TGTGCCTGGAGTGTAACGGGGAGCCTAAACTATGGCTACACCTTC. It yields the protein CAWSVTGSLNYGYTF.

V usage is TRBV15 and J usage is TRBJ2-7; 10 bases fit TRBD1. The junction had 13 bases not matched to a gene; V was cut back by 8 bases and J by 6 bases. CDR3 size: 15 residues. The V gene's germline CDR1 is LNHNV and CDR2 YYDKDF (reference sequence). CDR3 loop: CATSRTRQGAIEQYF. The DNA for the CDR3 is TGTGCCACCTCCAGGACAAGACAGGGGGCCATCGAGCAGTACTTC.

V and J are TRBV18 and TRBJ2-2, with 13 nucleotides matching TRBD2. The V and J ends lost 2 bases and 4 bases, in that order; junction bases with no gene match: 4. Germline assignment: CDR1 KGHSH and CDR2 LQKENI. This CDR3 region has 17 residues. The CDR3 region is CASSPGLAGVGTGELFF. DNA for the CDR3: TGTGCCAGCTCACCAGGACTAGCGGGAGTGGGCACCGGGGAGCTGTTTTTT.

The CDR3 region is CASSTGRIRDTEAFF. The CDR3 bases are TGTGCCAGCTCGACAGGTCGGATACGGGACACTGAAGCTTTCTTT. The chain is built from TRBV18 and TRBJ1-1, with D possibly matching TRBD1 (6 bases). V lost 6 bases, J lost 3 bases, and 17 bases lay in between. The CDR3 is 15 residues long. CDR1 and CDR2 from the germline V gene are KGHSH and LQKENI. Looking up the rest from reference TRBV18 and TRBJ1-1 gives the full variable domain: NAGVMQNPRHLVRRRGQEARLRCSPMKGHSHVYWYRQLPEEGLKFMVYLQKENIIDESGMPKERFSAEFPKEGPSILRIQQVVRGDSAAYFCASSTGRIRDTEAFFGQGTRLTVV.